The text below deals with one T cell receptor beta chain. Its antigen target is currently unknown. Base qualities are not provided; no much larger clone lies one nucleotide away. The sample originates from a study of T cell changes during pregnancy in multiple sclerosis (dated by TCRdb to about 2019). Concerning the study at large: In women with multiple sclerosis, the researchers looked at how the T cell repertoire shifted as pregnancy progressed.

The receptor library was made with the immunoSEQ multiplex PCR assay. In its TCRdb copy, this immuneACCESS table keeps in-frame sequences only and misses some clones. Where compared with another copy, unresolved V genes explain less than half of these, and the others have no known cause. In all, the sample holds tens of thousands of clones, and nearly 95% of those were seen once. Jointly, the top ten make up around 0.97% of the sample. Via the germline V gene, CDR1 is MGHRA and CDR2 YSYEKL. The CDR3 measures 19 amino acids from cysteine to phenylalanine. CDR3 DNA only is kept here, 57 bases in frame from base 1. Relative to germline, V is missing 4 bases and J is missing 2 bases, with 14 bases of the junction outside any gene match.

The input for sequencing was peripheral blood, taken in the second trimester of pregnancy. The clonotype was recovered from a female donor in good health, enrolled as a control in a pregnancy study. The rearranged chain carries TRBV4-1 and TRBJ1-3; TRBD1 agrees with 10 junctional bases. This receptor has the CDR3 CASSLRTGGTTIAGNTIYF. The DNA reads TGCGCCAGCAGCCTACGGACAGGGGGGACCACAATTGCTGGAAACACCATATATTTT.